This T cell receptor (beta chain) was sequenced during a study of blood T cell repertoires in COVID-19. About the research overall: PBMCs, B-cell-depleted T cells, or T cells were the source of the cDNA or gDNA that made up the material.

This clone was counted between two and nine times. Measured with immunoSEQ multiplex PCR; TCRdb has only the in-frame clones, and not every one. The sample has around 210,000 clones, roughly 75% seen once. The receptor comes from a woman in her seventies with acute or convalescent COVID-19. Sequencing used peripheral blood.

CDR3 in DNA: TGTGCTAGTGGACGCGAACAGGGGCGGACTGAAGCTTTCTTT. Protein product: CASGREQGRTEAFF. The chain links TRBV12-5 to TRBJ1-1, with TRBD1 identical over 7 bases. The germline gives CDR1 LGHNT, CDR2 FRNRAP. V was pared by 6 bases and J by 5 bases, with 9 bases of the junction left unmatched. The CDR3 sequence is 14 residues long.